This T cell receptor (beta chain) was recorded in a study of T cells after yellow fever vaccination (dated by TCRdb to between 2019 and 2020). With regard to the full study: The SMART-Seq v4 Ultra Low Input RNA kit was used to prepare libraries from fractions with low cell numbers. Bulk TCR alpha and beta repertoires were sequenced longitudinally to track T-cell clones before and after primary and booster YFV17D yellow fever vaccination. Two healthy male donors made up the cohort, one aged 18 to 30 years and the other aged 30 to 40 years. Blood samples were taken at several timepoints before and after primary and secondary immunization, and bulk PBMC replicates and cell subsets were isolated. What the authors observed across the whole study: Compared with the primary T-cell response, the secondary T-cell response was faster but weaker, reaching its peak on day 5 rather than on day 15. FACS-sorted repertoires could contain abundant contaminating clonotypes from the bulk population, so computational filtering was required. After the booster, most of the clones that had expanded following primary vaccination were detected again (around 95% of CD4 and 85% to 90% of CD8), which suggests that memory was broadly maintained. A small fraction of clonotypes showed up in both the CD4 and CD8 compartments, probably as a result of convergent recombination. Because the study included only two donors, the extent to which the findings can be generalized is limited.

This clonotype was found many times. There are no base qualities to consult, and no much larger clone falls within one base. According to the study, the label for this sample's treatment or condition signals: live attenuated yellow fever vaccine strain. PBMCs were isolated from peripheral blood using a standard Ficoll-Paque protocol. Epitope-specific CD8 T cells were sorted using a dextramer loaded with the yellow fever NS4B epitope peptide, with anti-CD3 and anti-CD8 staining. TriZol was used to extract RNA from bulk PBMCs, from CD4 and CD8 fractions, and from dextramer-positive and dextramer-negative fractions. TCR cDNA was made using 5'RACE template switching, a step that added a universal primer site and unique molecular identifiers. cDNA synthesis was primed from both the TCR alpha and TCR beta constant segments. Library amplification involved two PCR steps, and the second step added sample barcodes and sequencing adapters. Libraries were sequenced on Illumina HiSeq 2500 (2x100 bp) or NovaSeq (2x150 bp). In the original analysis: Demultiplexing of reads and collapsing into UMI consensus sequences were performed with MIGEC, and V(D)J alignment was carried out with MiXCR. Vaccine-responding clonotypes were identified with edgeR using replicate PBMC samples, with FDR below 0.01 and a log2 fold change above 5 up to day 15 being required. Each bulk clonotype was labeled CD4 or CD8 based on which sequenced repertoire, CD4 or CD8, contained the clonotype at higher abundance. A clonotype counted as NS4B-specific if enriched at least 10-fold in dextramer-positive versus dextramer-negative fractions, with CD4-biased clonotypes left out. The public reads were run again by TCRdb, first through fastp at Q25 and then through MiXCR, and only productive beta chains were kept. Merged by CDR3 protein, the rows form single entries marked with the most common genes and DNA. V and J calls and clone size were set by TCRdb, not the authors. This sample lists some 54,000 distinct CDR3 sequences; around 7% were detected once. Clones ranked in the top ten supply roughly 24% of the sample.

A distance of 12 bases separates the germline ends of V and J, which lose 3 bases and 0 bases respectively. CDR1 LGHNA and CDR2 YSLEER were looked up in the germline V gene. Its CDR3 holds 16 amino acids, cysteine through phenylalanine. The only DNA kept is the CDR3, 48 bases in frame from the first base. The sequence was collected from a man younger than 35 who received the YFV17D yellow fever vaccine. The chain is encoded by TRBV4-3 joined to TRBJ2-1; the best D guess is TRBD2, with 5 bases matching. The sample here was CD8+ T cells not binding an NS4B(214-222) dextramer, sorted from PBMCs, taken around 45 days after the first yellow fever vaccination. The cell subset or site label, read with the paper, signifies: NS4B epitope dextramer-negative CD8 T cells. The CDR3 amino acid sequence is: CASSHWTGSSYNEQFF. The bases are TGCGCCAGCAGCCATTGGACGGGGAGCTCCTACAATGAGCAGTTCTTC.